This TCR beta chain was sequenced during a study of identical twins. This clonotype was seen at least ten times. Germline CDR1 is SQVTM and CDR2 is ANQGSEA. The length of the CDR3 is 15 residues. V was pared by 4 bases and J by 5 bases, with 13 bases of the junction left unmatched. TCRdb recomputed calls from the 5' RACE reads with MiXCR, one row per CDR3 protein. The sample shows 250,000 to 300,000 distinct CDR3 sequences, less than 9.5% of them seen only once. A further study also used this sample, focusing on yellow fever vaccine responses in identical twins.

Material for sequencing was CD8+ T cells sorted from blood. The gene calls are TRBV29-1 and TRBJ2-5, with TRBD1 matching 7 bases. The origin of this receptor is a woman between 18 and 29 years old in good health. The CDR3 reads CSVVRDNRGQETQYF. The CDR3 DNA reads as TGCAGCGTTGTTCGAGACAACAGGGGTCAGGAGACCCAGTACTTC. The full variable domain, its missing parts supplied by reference TRBV29-1 and TRBJ2-5, is SAVISQKPSRDICQRGTSLTIQCQVDSQVTMMFWYRQQPGQSLTLIATANQGSEATYESGFVIDKFPISRPNLTFSTLTVSNMSPEDSSIYLCSVVRDNRGQETQYFGPGTRLLVL.